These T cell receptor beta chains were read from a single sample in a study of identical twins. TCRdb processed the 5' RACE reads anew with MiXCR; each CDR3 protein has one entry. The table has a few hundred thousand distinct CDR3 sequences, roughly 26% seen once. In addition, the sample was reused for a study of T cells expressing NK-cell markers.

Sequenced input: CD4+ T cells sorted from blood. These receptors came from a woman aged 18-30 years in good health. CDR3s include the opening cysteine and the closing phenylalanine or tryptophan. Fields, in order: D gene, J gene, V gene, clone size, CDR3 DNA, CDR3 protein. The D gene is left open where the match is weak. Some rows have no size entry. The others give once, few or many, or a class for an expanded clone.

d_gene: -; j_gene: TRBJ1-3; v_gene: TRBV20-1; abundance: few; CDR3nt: TGCAGTGCTAGAAAGGTTCCTGGAAACACCATATATTTT; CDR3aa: CSARKVPGNTIYF
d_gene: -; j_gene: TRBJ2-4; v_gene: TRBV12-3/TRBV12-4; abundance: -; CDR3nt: TGTGCCAGCAGTTTAGCGGAGGAGAACATTCAGTACTTC; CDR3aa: CASSLAEENIQYF
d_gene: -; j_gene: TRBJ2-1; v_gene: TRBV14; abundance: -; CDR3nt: TGTGCCAGCAGCGGCATAGGGACGTACAGTCGGGGTGGGCAGTTCTTC; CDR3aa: CASSGIGTYSRGGQFF
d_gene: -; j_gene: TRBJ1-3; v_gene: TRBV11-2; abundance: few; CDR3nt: TGTGCCAGCAGCTCGATTTCCACCATATATTTT; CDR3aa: CASSSISTIYF
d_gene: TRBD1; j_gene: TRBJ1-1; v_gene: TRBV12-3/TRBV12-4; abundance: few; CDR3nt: TGTGCCAGCAGTAACCGGGACAGGGGACGTGGCACTGAAGCTTTCTTT; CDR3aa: CASSNRDRGRGTEAFF
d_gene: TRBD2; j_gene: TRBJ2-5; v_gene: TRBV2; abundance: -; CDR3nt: TGTGCCAGCAGTGAAAGGGAAACTAGCGGAGAGACCCAGTACTTC; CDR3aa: CASSERETSGETQYF
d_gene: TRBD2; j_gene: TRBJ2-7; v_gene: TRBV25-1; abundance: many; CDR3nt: TGTGCCAGCAGATTTGGGGAGGGGTCCTACGAGCAGTACTTC; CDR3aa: CASRFGEGSYEQYF
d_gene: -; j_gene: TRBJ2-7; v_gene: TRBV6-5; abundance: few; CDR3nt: TGTGCCAGCAGTTACTCGATCGGGGACGAGCAGTACTTC; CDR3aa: CASSYSIGDEQYF
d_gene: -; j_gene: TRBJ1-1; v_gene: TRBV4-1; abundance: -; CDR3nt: TGCGCCAGCAGCCAAGCAGGGGAGCGCACTGAAGCTTTCTTT; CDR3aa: CASSQAGERTEAFF
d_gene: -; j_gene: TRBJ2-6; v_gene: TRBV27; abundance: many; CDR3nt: TGTGCCAGCAGTCCACCGTCCCTTTTCTCTGGGGCCAACGTCCTGACTTTC; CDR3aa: CASSPPSLFSGANVLTF
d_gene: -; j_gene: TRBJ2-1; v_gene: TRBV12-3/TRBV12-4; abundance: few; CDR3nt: TGTGCCAGCAGCAGGTACGATGAGCAGTTCTTC; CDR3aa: CASSRYDEQFF
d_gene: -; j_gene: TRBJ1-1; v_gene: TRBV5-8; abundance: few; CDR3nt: TGTGCCAGCAGCTTACCTTTCACCGGCGAAGCTTTCTTT; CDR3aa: CASSLPFTGEAFF
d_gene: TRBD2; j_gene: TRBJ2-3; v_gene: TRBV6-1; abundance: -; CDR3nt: TGTGCCAGCGGTAGCGGGGAGGGAACAGATACGCAGTATTTT; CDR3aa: CASGSGEGTDTQYF
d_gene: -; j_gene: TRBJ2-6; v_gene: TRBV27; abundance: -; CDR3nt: TGTGCCAGCACCCGATTCGGGGATCCTCGTCTTAGCTCTGGGGCCAACGTCCTGACTTTC; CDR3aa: CASTRFGDPRLSSGANVLTF
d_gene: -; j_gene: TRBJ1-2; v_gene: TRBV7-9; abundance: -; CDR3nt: TGTGCCAGCAGCTTTACGTCGGACGGCTACACCTTC; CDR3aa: CASSFTSDGYTF
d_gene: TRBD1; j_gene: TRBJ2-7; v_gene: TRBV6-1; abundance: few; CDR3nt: TGTGCCAGCCTAGGAGGGACAGGTCGATTCTACGAGCAGTACTTC; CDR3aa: CASLGGTGRFYEQYF
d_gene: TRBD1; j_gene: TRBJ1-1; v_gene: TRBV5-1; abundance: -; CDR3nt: TGCGCCAGCTCCCGGACAGGGGGTGTTGCTGAAGCTTTCTTT; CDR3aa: CASSRTGGVAEAFF
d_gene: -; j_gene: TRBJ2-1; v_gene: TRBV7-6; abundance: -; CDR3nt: TGTGCCAGCAGCTTAGTCGTCCAGACCTCCTACAATGAGCAGTTCTTC; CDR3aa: CASSLVVQTSYNEQFF
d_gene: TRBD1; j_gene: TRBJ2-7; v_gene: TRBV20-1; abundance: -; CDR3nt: TGCAGTGCTCGCCGGACAGGGGGCTACGAGCAGTACTTC; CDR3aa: CSARRTGGYEQYF
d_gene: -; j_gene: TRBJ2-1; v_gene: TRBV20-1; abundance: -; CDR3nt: TGCAGTGCTAGTGGGAGTAAGTCCTACAATGAGCAGTTCTTC; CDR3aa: CSASGSKSYNEQFF
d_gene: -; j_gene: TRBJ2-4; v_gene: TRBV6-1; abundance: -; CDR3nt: TGTGCCAGCACTGAAGGGGCAATCAAAAACATTCAGTACTTC; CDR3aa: CASTEGAIKNIQYF
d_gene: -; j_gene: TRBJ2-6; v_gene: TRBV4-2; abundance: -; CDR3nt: TGTGCCAGCAGCCAAGGGGGGGTTACTGGGGCCAACGTCCTGACTTTC; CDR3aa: CASSQGGVTGANVLTF
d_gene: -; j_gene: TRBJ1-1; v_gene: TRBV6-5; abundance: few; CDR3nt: TGTGCCAGCAGTTACTCGGGGGGGAGGAACACTGAAGCTTTCTTT; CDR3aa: CASSYSGGRNTEAFF
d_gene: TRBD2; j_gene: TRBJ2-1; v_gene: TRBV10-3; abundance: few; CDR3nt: TGTGCCATCAATAGCGGGAGGTCCTCCAATGAGCAGTTCTTC; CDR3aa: CAINSGRSSNEQFF
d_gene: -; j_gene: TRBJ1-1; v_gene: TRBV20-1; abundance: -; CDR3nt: TGCAGTGCTAGAGAAGGCCGGGGAGCTTTCTTT; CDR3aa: CSAREGRGAFF
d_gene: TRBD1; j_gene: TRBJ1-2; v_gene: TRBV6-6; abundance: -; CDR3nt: TGTGCCAGCAGGGGGACAGCCGCCTATGGCTACACCTTC; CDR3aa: CASRGTAAYGYTF
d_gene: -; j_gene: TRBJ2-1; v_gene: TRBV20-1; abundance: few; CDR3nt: TGCAGTGCTGTGGGGGGCGGGGAGCAGTTCTTC; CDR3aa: CSAVGGGEQFF
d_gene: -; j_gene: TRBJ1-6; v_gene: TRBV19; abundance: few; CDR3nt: TGTGCCAGTAGCCTCGCCGGCACAGGGATAAGCTCCTATAATTCACCCCTCCACTTT; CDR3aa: CASSLAGTGISSYNSPLHF
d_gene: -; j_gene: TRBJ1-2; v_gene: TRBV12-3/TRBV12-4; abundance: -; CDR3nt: TGTGCCAGCAGCGAGCGGCAGACCTATGGCTACACCTTC; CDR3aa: CASSERQTYGYTF
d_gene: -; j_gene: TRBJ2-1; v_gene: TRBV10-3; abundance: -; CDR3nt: TGTGCCATCAGTGATAGCTCCTACAATGAGCAGTTCTTC; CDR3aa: CAISDSSYNEQFF
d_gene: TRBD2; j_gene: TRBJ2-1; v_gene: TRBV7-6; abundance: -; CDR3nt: TGTGCCAGCAGCTTAGGAGCGATTGGCGGGAGGTCCCAAGGGGTCTCCTACAATGAGCAGTTCTTC; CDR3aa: CASSLGAIGGRSQGVSYNEQFF
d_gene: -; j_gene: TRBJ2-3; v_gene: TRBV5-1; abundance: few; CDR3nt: TGCGCCAGCAGCCTAAACAGGGTCCTGGATACGCAGTATTTT; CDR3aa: CASSLNRVLDTQYF
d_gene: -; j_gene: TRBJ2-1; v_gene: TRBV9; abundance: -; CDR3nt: TGTGCCAGCAGCGTAGCGGGGACTCTTCCGGATGAGCAGTTCTTC; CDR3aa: CASSVAGTLPDEQFF
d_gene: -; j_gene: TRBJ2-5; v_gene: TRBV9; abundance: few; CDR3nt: TGTGCCAGCAGCGTAGGATTCGGTAGGAGAGAGACCCAGTACTTC; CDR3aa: CASSVGFGRRETQYF
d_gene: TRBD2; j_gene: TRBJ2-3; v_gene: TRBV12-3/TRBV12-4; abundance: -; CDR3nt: TGTGCCAGCAGTCCCCTGACTAGCGGGGGGGCGGGGGATACGCAGTATTTT; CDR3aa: CASSPLTSGGAGDTQYF
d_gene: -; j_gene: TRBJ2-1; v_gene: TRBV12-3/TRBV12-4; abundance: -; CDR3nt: TGTGCCAGCAGTTTACGAGGCGCGCGGAGCTCCTACAATGAGCAGTTCTTC; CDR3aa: CASSLRGARSSYNEQFF
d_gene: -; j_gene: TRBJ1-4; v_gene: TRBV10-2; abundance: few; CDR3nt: TGCGCCAGCAGGTCCCAGACAGGAATTGCAACTAATGAAAAACTGTTTTTT; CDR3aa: CASRSQTGIATNEKLFF
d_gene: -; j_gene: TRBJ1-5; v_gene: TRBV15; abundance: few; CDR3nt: TGTGCCACCAGCCAACGGTTCGGCAATCAGCCCCAGCATTTT; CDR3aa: CATSQRFGNQPQHF
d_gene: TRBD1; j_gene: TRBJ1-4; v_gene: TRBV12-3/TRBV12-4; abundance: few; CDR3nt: TGTGCCAGCAGTTTAGGACAGGGGGCGAGGAAACTGTTTTTT; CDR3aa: CASSLGQGARKLFF
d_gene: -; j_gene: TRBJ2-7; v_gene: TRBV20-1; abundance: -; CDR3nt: TGCAGTGCTAGTGTACAATCCTACGAGCAGTACTTC; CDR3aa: CSASVQSYEQYF
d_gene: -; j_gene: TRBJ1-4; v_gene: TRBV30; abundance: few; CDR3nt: TGTGCCTGGAGTTCGGGGATCACAGGGAAACTGTTTTTT; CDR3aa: CAWSSGITGKLFF